This TCR beta chain was captured in a study of blood T cell repertoires in COVID-19. As for the study in general: T cells, B-cell-depleted T cells, or PBMCs supplied cDNA or gDNA.

As originally analysed: Nucleated cell number was recorded as an estimate derived from reference gene primer amplification. Profiled with immunoSEQ multiplex PCR; TCRdb holds only in-frame clones, not every one. The DNA was the basis for D and trimming; V, J and clone size are from that table. The sample has fewer than 450,000 clones, roughly 88% seen once. Seattle participants joined during active infection and were tracked over time. There are 16 residues in the CDR3. Germline V gives CDR1 KGHSH, CDR2 LQKENI. V shed 4 bases, J shed 0 bases, and the junction held 8 bases outside the gene matches. The chain recombines TRBV18 with TRBJ2-7, with 8 bases that match TRBD1. The specimen was peripheral blood. This clonotype was sampled from a woman in her 50s with COVID-19, enrolled during active disease. Here the CDR3 DNA reads TGTGCCAGCTCACGCTCCGGGACAGGCAACTCCTACGAGCAGTACTTC. It specifies CASSRSGTGNSYEQYF. The full variable domain, completed using reference TRBV18 and TRBJ2-7, is NAGVMQNPRHLVRRRGQEARLRCSPMKGHSHVYWYRQLPEEGLKFMVYLQKENIIDESGMPKERFSAEFPKEGPSILRIQQVVRGDSAAYFCASSRSGTGNSYEQYFGPGTRLTVT.